The next 32 T cell receptor beta chains were all read from a single sample in a study of OX40 agonist ivuxolimab in advanced cancers. Libraries were prepared by immunoSEQ multiplex PCR; TCRdb keeps only in-frame clonotypes and omits some of them. The sample contains approximately 12,000 clones, roughly two thirds of which appear only once. The material sequenced was CD4+ or CD8+ T cells sorted from blood, taken in a trial of the OX40 agonist ivuxolimab. Every receptor here comes from an adult with an advanced solid tumor such as melanoma, head and neck, liver or kidney cancer.

J is TRBJ1-1 and V is TRBV7-9; 7 bases map to TRBD1. J was trimmed by 4 bases and V by 5 bases; bases with no gene match: 19. The length of the CDR3 is 18 residues. Germline V CDR1 and CDR2: SEHNR, FQNEAQ (reference sequence). Here the CDR3 reads CASSQRQGWGGGPTEAFF. The DNA for the CDR3 is TGTGCCAGCAGCCAGAGGCAAGGGTGGGGAGGGGGCCCCACTGAAGCTTTCTTT.

This sequence joins TRBV7-6 and TRBJ2-7, with D possibly being TRBD2 (7 bases). Trimming took 2 bases from V and 1 from J, leaving 15 bases between them. CDR3 size: 16 residues. CDR1 is SGHVS, CDR2 FNYEAQ, per germline. The CDR3 loop is CASSLYGGGSSYEQYF. The CDR3 bases are TGTGCCAGCAGCTTATATGGGGGGGGCAGTTCCTACGAGCAGTACTTC.

The chain carries TRBV4-1 and TRBJ1-1; D remains ambiguous. This CDR3 region has 14 residues. Per germline, CDR1 MGHRA and CDR2 YSYEKL. Trimming removed 4 bases from V and 4 bases from J, with 13 bases in between. The CDR3 here is CASSPWEGVTEAFF. The CDR3 DNA reads as TGCGCCAGCAGCCCCTGGGAGGGAGTCACTGAAGCTTTCTTT.

This sequence joins TRBV2 and TRBJ2-7, with 8 bases identical to TRBD1. Germline CDR1 is SNHLY and CDR2 is FYNNEI. The V segment lost 4 bases and the J segment 3 bases; nucleotides outside the gene matches: 11. The CDR3 extends over 16 amino acids. Here the CDR3 DNA reads TGTGCCAGCAGTGGGTATGTAGGACAGGGAATCTACGAGCAGTACTTC. This gives the protein CASSGYVGQGIYEQYF. Full variable domain (missing parts from reference TRBV2 and TRBJ2-7): EPEVTQTPSHQVTQMGQEVILRCVPISNHLYFYWYRQILGQKVEFLVSFYNNEISEKSEIFDDQFSVERPDGSNFTLKIRSTKLEDSAMYFCASSGYVGQGIYEQYFGPGTRLTVT.

The CDR3 sequence is CASSKTGGSYEQYF. The CDR3 DNA reads TGTGCCAGCAGTAAGACAGGGGGATCCTACGAGCAGTACTTC. V and J are TRBV28 and TRBJ2-7; 9 nucleotides align to TRBD1. CDR3 size: 14 residues. Germline V CDR1 and CDR2: MDHEN, SYDVKM. The V gene end was trimmed by 5 bases and the J gene end by 1 base; junction bases not matched to a gene: 3. Full variable domain (rest looked up from reference TRBV28 and TRBJ2-7): DVKVTQSSRYLVKRTGEKVFLECVQDMDHENMFWYRQDPGLGLRLIYFSYDVKMKEKGDIPEGYSVSREKKERFSLILESASTNQTSMYLCASSKTGGSYEQYFGPGTRLTVT.

This clone appeared once. The gene calls are TRBV27 and TRBJ1-6, with a tentative D call TRBD1 (6 bases). Deletions cut 7 bases from V and 1 base from J, with 11 bases between. The CDR3 is 15 amino acids. Germline V gene data show CDR1 as MNHEY and CDR2 as SMNVEV (reference sequence). The CDR3 bases are TGTGCCAGCAACCAGGGGTGGTCCTATAATTCACCCCTCCACTTT. Translated, it gives CASNQGWSYNSPLHF.

This clone was found once. The chain uses TRBV6-6 and TRBJ1-3, with D unclear. This CDR3 has 12 amino acids. Per germline, CDR1 MNHNY and CDR2 SVGAGI (reference sequence). V gave up 10 bases and J gave up 8 bases, with 15 bases separating them. The CDR3, as DNA: TGTGCCACCGAGGCCGGTGGGGACACCATATATTTT. This sequence encodes CATEAGGDTIYF.

This clone was seen only a few times. The chain couples TRBV27 to TRBJ2-3; 8 bases match TRBD1. The CDR3 covers 15 residues. With V trimmed by 5 bases and J by 0 bases, 4 bases remained unmatched. Germline CDR1 is MNHEY and CDR2 is SMNVEV (reference sequence). The CDR3 DNA sequence: TGTGCCAGCAGTCTAGACAGGGGAAGCACAGATACGCAGTATTTT. Translated: CASSLDRGSTDTQYF.

A remark on this clone: It may be a read error: a sequence one base away is much more abundant. The rearrangement uses TRBV15 and TRBJ1-1; the D gene is possibly TRBD1 (5 bases). The CDR3 consists of 15 residues. Looked up from germline, CDR1 is LNHNV and CDR2 is YYDKDF (reference sequence). The CDR3 loop is CAASRDRGLNTEAFF. DNA for the CDR3: TGTGCCGCCAGCAGAGATCGGGGCTTGAACACTGAAGCTTTCTTT.

The V call is TRBV7-3, the J call TRBJ1-2; no firm D call. The V and J ends lost 2 bases and 0 bases respectively, with 10 bases between them. The germline gives CDR1 SGHTA, CDR2 FQGTGA. The CDR3 contains 15 residues. The CDR3 reads CASSLVEGSNYGYTF. The CDR3 bases are TGTGCCAGCAGCTTAGTCGAAGGATCTAACTATGGCTACACCTTC. The full variable domain, rest sourced from reference TRBV7-3 and TRBJ1-2, is GAGVSQTPSNKVTEKGKYVELRCDPISGHTALYWYRQSLGQGPEFLIYFQGTGAADDSGLPNDRFFAVRPEGSVSTLKIQRTERGDSAVYLCASSLVEGSNYGYTFGSGTRLTVV.

This chain connects TRBV29-1 to TRBJ2-2, with TRBD2 matching over 9 bases. The CDR3 sequence is 14 residues long. V lost 4 bases and J lost 7; bases outside the gene matches: 7. The germline V gene has CDR1 SQVTM and CDR2 ANQGSEA. The DNA for the CDR3 is TGCAGCGTTGTAGTTAGCGGGAGCTTCGGGGAGCTGTTTTTT. Protein: CSVVVSGSFGELFF.

This sequence joins TRBV11-2 and TRBJ2-3; D is tentatively TRBD1 or TRBD2 (5 bases each). CDR1 is SGHAT, CDR2 FQNNGV, per germline. The V and J ends lost 5 bases and 3 bases respectively, with 24 bases between them. The CDR3 is 18 amino acids. In nucleotides, the CDR3 is TGTGCCAGCAGCCCACACTCCCTACGACTACAGGCGACAGATACGCAGTATTTT. Its protein product is CASSPHSLRLQATDTQYF.

The chain is built from TRBV11-2 and TRBJ2-1; D is perhaps TRBD1 (6 bases). V lost 4 bases and J lost 4, with 8 bases in between. The CDR3 loop spans 13 amino acids. Germline V gene data show CDR1 as SGHAT and CDR2 as FQNNGV. For the CDR3, the DNA is TGTGCCAGCAGCTCTACAGGGTACAATGAGCAGTTCTTC. Its protein product is CASSSTGYNEQFF.

The gene calls are TRBV7-6 and TRBJ2-1, with a weak D call TRBD2 (6 bases). The CDR3 is 14 amino acids. The germline gives CDR1 SGHVS, CDR2 FNYEAQ. The V end was cut by 1 base, the J end by 4 bases, with 8 bases between. The CDR3 region is CASSLGREYNEQFF. The CDR3 nucleotides are TGTGCCAGCAGCTTAGGGAGGGAGTACAATGAGCAGTTCTTC.

This rearrangement joins TRBV6-6 to TRBJ2-7, with 10 bases matching TRBD2. CDR1 is MNHNY, CDR2 SVGAGI, per germline (reference sequence). After removal of 5 bases from V and 0 bases from J, the junction contained 7 bases not matched to a gene. CDR3 size: 16 residues. The CDR3 is CASSPRTSGSSYEQYF. CDR3 sequence (DNA): TGTGCCAGCAGTCCCCGGACTAGCGGAAGCTCCTACGAGCAGTACTTC.

This chain links TRBV6-6 with TRBJ2-5, with 8 positions matching TRBD2. The tail of the sequence fits TRBJ2-7 better, so the J call may be wrong. Looked up from germline, CDR1 is MNHNY and CDR2 is SVGAGI (reference sequence). This CDR3 has 15 amino acids. Here the CDR3 DNA reads TGTGCCAGCAGCCCCGTAGCGGGGCCCTCCTACGAGCAGTACTTC. It specifies CASSPVAGPSYEQYF.

This chain joins TRBV19 and TRBJ1-6; weak D call: TRBD1 (5 bases). Germline values: CDR1 LNHDA, CDR2 SQIVND (reference sequence). The CDR3 totals 16 residues. V gave up 6 bases and J gave up 7 bases, with 19 bases separating them. The CDR3, as DNA: TGTGCCAGTAGGCTTGGGGACGCTGGGCTCAATTCACCCCTCCACTTT. It yields the protein CASRLGDAGLNSPLHF. The whole variable domain, remainder taken from reference TRBV19 and TRBJ1-6, is DGGITQSPKYLFRKEGQNVTLSCEQNLNHDAMYWYRQDPGQGLRLIYYSQIVNDFQKGDIAEGYSVSREKKESFPLTVTSAQKNPTAFYLCASRLGDAGLNSPLHFGNGTRLTVT.

The chain joins TRBV28 to TRBJ2-7, with D tentatively TRBD1 or TRBD2 (5 bases each). Germline CDR1 reads MDHEN; CDR2 reads SYDVKM. The V and J ends lost 5 bases and 0 bases respectively, with 14 bases between them. This CDR3 is 15 amino acids long. The CDR3 loop is CASSPGRVYSYEQYF. The DNA of the CDR3 is TGTGCCAGCAGTCCGGGACGGGTTTACTCCTACGAGCAGTACTTC.

V gene TRBV5-1 combines with J gene TRBJ2-7, with D perhaps TRBD1 (5 bases). The CDR3 spans 14 residues. From germline, CDR1 is SGHRS and CDR2 YFSETQ. Trimming took 1 base from V and 5 from J, leaving 13 bases between them. CDR3 in amino acids: CASSLRQTPHEQYF. CDR3 DNA sequence: TGCGCCAGCAGCTTGCGACAGACTCCCCACGAGCAGTACTTC.

The J gene is TRBJ1-1, the V gene TRBV21-1. TRBV21-1 is given as a pseudogene. This CDR3 comprises 12 residues. Here the CDR3 DNA reads TGTGCCAGCAGCAAAGAGAACACTGAAGCTTTCTTT. This codes for CASSKENTEAFF.

This clone was found a few times. The genes are TRBV18 and TRBJ2-2; no definite D call. Between the trimmed V and J ends, which lost 2 bases and 4 bases, there was a span of 14 bases. Germline CDR1 is KGHSH and CDR2 is LQKENI. This CDR3 spans 16 amino acids. CDR3 loop: CASSPSGPEFTGELFF. The CDR3 nucleotides read TGTGCCAGCTCACCATCGGGCCCAGAGTTCACCGGGGAGCTGTTTTTT.

The chain is built from TRBV28 and TRBJ2-1; D is perhaps TRBD2 (6 bases). The CDR3 has 13 residues. V was cut by 4 bases and J by 7 bases, with 11 bases left in between. Germline-derived CDR1 and CDR2 are MDHEN and SYDVKM. CDR3 coding DNA: TGTGCCAGCAGTTACCGGGACTCGAATGAGCAGTTCTTC. This translates into CASSYRDSNEQFF.

V is TRBV9 and J is TRBJ1-2; D may be TRBD1 (6 bases). The germline CDR1 and CDR2 sequences are SGDLS and YYNGEE. The CDR3 runs to 14 residues. Trimming removed 0 bases at V and 2 bases at J, with 8 bases between. For the CDR3, the DNA is TGTGCCAGCAGCGTAGCTCAGGGGAACTATGGCTACACCTTC. Protein product: CASSVAQGNYGYTF.

The chain couples TRBV19 to TRBJ1-2; no definite D call. Germline CDR1 and CDR2: LNHDA and SQIVND (reference sequence). The CDR3 spans 14 residues. V was trimmed by 2 bases and J by 8 bases, leaving 15 bases between them. The CDR3 DNA is TGTGCCAGTAGTATACCCACCGTTCCTGGCGGCTACACCTTC. It specifies CASSIPTVPGGYTF.

This CDR3 is CASSLGTGFSELFF. CDR3 in DNA: TGTGCCAGCAGCTTAGGGACAGGATTTAGCGAGCTGTTTTTT. The chain has TRBV7-3 and TRBJ2-2; 8 positions agree with TRBD1. In germline, CDR1 is SGHTA, CDR2 FQGTGA. Losses at the gene ends were 2 bases for V and 11 bases for J; bases not matched to a gene: 7. The CDR3 runs to 14 residues. The variable domain in full, completed from reference TRBV7-3 and TRBJ2-2, reads GAGVSQTPSNKVTEKGKYVELRCDPISGHTALYWYRQSLGQGPEFLIYFQGTGAADDSGLPNDRFFAVRPEGSVSTLKIQRTERGDSAVYLCASSLGTGFSELFFGEGSRLTVL.

The V call is TRBV7-3, the J call TRBJ2-3; D is perhaps TRBD2 (7 bases). Germline loops: CDR1 SGHTA, CDR2 FQGTGA. The V and J ends lost 1 base and 7 bases respectively, with 15 bases between them. This CDR3 is 15 amino acids long. DNA of the CDR3: TGTGCCAGCAGCTTAAATCCGGGGGGCCTAAATACGCAGTATTTT. Translating gives CASSLNPGGLNTQYF.

The DNA of the CDR3 is TGTGCCAGCAGTGCCTTGGGGGGAGCCTACAATGAGCAGTTCTTC. Its protein product is CASSALGGAYNEQFF. The chain combines TRBV6-6 with TRBJ2-1; D is perhaps TRBD2 (6 bases). The CDR3 consists of 15 residues. Germline V CDR1 and CDR2: MNHNY, SVGAGI (reference sequence). V dropped 5 bases and J dropped 2 bases, with 13 bases sitting between them.

The chain uses TRBV10-3 and TRBJ1-3, with 7 bases that match TRBD1. Germline assignment: CDR1 ENHRY and CDR2 SYGVKD. This CDR3 has 16 residues. V shed 2 bases and J 0 bases; nucleotides not matched to a gene: 4. As DNA, the CDR3 is TGTGCCATCAGTGAGCGGGACAGCGGCTCTGGAAACACCATATATTTT. This codes for CAISERDSGSGNTIYF.

The V and J genes are TRBV28 and TRBJ2-1; D tentatively fits TRBD1 or TRBD2 (5 bases each). CDR1 is MDHEN and CDR2 is SYDVKM in the germline V gene. The CDR3 has 14 residues. The V and J ends lost 4 bases and 5 bases respectively, with 12 bases between them. This CDR3 reads CASSSGKTDNEQFF. In DNA, the CDR3 is TGTGCCAGCAGTTCGGGGAAGACAGACAATGAGCAGTTCTTC. The variable domain in full, with the rest retrieved from reference TRBV28 and TRBJ2-1, is DVKVTQSSRYLVKRTGEKVFLECVQDMDHENMFWYRQDPGLGLRLIYFSYDVKMKEKGDIPEGYSVSREKKERFSLILESASTNQTSMYLCASSSGKTDNEQFFGPGTRLTVL.

The V gene is TRBV7-2, the J gene TRBJ2-3; D is unresolved. The germline CDR1 and CDR2 sequences are SGHTA and FQGNSA. The CDR3 contains 12 residues. The V end was cut by 1 base, the J end by 6 bases, with 5 bases between. CDR3 nucleotides: TGTGCCAGCAGCTTAGATGGGGATACGCAGTATTTT. This codes for CASSLDGDTQYF. Using reference TRBV7-2 and TRBJ2-3 for the parts outside the CDR3, the full variable domain is GAGVSQSPSNKVTEKGKDVELRCDPISGHTALYWYRQSLGQGLEFLIYFQGNSAPDKSGLPSDRFSAERTGGSVSTLTIQRTQQEDSAVYLCASSLDGDTQYFGPGTRLTVL.

The gene calls are TRBV28 and TRBJ2-1; 11 bases line up with TRBD2. V was pared by 6 bases and J by 9 bases, with 10 bases of the junction left unmatched. The CDR3 contains 15 residues. Germline V gene sequence: CDR1 MDHEN, CDR2 SYDVKM. The CDR3 region has the DNA TGTGCCAGCAGCTTTCCTACTAGCGGGGGCGGTGAGCAGTTCTTC. Its protein product is CASSFPTSGGGEQFF.

This clone was seen only a few times. The chain couples TRBV27 to TRBJ1-5; unclear D gene. This CDR3 is 14 amino acids long. Germline-derived CDR1 and CDR2 are MNHEY and SMNVEV (reference sequence). With 4 bases removed from V and 5 bases from J, the gap between germline ends came to 12 bases. The CDR3 sequence: CASSSRTDYQPQHF. CDR3 nucleotide sequence: TGTGCCAGCAGTTCCCGGACGGATTATCAGCCCCAGCATTTT.